This T cell receptor (beta chain) was observed in a study of technical replicates of blood from a handful of donors. Using immunoSEQ multiplex PCR, the repertoire was profiled, and TCRdb retains in-frame clones only, with some absent. The sample includes 45,000 to 60,000 clones, roughly 95% seen only once; the top ten take about 3%. V lost 5 bases and J lost 5, with 9 bases in between. The CDR3 has 11 residues. The germline V gene encodes CDR1 DFQATT and CDR2 SNEGSKA (reference sequence). The origin of this receptor is a human donor in good health. Some clones in this sample may be carry-over from other donors' samples. Sequenced material: PBMCs. This chain uses TRBV20-1 with TRBJ1-1; D gene ambiguous. CDR3: CSARRLTEAFF. DNA of the CDR3: TGCAGTGCTCGCAGGCTAACTGAAGCTTTCTTT.